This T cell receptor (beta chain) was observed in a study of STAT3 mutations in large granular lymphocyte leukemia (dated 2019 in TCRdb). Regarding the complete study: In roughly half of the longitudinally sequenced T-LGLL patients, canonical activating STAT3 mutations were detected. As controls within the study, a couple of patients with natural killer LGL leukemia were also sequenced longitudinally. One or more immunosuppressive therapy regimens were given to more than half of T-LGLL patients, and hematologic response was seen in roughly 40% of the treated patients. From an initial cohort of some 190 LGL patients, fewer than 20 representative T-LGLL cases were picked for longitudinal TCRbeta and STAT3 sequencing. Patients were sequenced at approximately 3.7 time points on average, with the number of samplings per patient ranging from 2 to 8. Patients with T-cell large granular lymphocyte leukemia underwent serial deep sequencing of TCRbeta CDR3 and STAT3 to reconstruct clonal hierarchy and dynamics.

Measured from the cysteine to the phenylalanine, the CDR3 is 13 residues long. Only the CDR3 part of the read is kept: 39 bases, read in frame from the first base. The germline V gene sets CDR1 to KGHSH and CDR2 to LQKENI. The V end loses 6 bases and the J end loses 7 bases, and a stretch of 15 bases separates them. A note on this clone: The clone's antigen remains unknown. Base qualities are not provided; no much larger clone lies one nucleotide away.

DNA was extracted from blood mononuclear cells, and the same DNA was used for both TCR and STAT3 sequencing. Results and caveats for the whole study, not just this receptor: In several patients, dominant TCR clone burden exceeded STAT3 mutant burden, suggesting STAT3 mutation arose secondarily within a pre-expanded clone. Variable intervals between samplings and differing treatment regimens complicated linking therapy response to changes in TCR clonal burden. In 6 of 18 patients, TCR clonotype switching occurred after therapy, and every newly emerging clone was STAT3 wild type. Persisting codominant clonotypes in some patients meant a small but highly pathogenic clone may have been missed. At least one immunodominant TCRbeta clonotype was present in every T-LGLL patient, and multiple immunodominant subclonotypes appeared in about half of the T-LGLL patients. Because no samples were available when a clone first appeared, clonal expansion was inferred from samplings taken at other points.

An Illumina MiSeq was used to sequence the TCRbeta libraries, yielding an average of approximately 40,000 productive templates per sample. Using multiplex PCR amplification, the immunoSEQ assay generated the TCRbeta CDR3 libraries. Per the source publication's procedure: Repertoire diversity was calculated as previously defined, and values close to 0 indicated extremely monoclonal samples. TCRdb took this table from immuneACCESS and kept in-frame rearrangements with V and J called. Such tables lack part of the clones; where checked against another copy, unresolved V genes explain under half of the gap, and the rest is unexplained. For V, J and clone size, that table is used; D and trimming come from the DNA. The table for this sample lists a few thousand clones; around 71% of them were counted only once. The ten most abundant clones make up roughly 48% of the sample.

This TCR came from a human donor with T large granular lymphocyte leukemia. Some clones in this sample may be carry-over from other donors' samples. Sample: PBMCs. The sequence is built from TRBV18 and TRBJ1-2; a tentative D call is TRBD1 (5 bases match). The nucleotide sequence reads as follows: TGTGCCAGCTCCACCGGGACGGAACGTGGCTACACCTTC. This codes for CASSTGTERGYTF. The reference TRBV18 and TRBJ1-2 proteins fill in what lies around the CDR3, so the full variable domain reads NAGVMQNPRHLVRRRGQEARLRCSPMKGHSHVYWYRQLPEEGLKFMVYLQKENIIDESGMPKERFSAEFPKEGPSILRIQQVVRGDSAAYFCASSTGTERGYTFGSGTRLTVV.